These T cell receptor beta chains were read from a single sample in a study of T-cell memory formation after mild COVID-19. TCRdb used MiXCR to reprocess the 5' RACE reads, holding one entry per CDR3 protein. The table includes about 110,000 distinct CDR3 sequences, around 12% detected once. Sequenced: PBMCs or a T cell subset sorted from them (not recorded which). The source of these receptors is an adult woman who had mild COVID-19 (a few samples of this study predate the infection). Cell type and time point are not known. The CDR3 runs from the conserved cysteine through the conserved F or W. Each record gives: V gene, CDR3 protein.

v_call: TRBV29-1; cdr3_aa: CSIRPDSYNEQFF
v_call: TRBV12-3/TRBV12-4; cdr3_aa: CASSFTSGGYEQFF
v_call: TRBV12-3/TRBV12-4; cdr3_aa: CASAGPEQYF
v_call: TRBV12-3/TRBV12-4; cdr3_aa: CASSFSDTQYF
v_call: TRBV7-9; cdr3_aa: CASSSRTDPDEQYF
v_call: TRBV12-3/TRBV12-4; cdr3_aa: CASSLYQGATQETQYF
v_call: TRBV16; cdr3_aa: CASSQSPSGVYNEQFF
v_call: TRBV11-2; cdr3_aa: CASSLSGGSSYNEQFF
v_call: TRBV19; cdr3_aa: CASSLTLTSVYEQYF
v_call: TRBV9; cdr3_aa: CASSALDRGPYEQYF
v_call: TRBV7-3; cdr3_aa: CASSPGGGTQYF
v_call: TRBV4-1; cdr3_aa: CASSQFLLAGGYEQYF
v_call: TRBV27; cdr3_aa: CASRRGGQIYEQYF
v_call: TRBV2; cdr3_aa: CASSTSGGSSDTQYF
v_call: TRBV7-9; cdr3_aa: CASSRGGEQFF
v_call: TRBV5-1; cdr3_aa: CASSLEGAYNQPQHF
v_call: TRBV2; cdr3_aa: CASSEQGVADTQYF
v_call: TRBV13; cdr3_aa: CASSSGLNANTEAFF
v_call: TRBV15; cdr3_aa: CATSRQDFSNTGELFF
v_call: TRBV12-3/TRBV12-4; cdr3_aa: CATLGGGNEQFF
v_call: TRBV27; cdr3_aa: CASSLGTPAGELFF
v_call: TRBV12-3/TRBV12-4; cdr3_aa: CASSFVPGYEQFF
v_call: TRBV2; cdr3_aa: CASSAGTYGELFF
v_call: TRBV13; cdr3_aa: CASSWGIAGNTGELFF
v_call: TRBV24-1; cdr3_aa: CATSEGDREGETQYF
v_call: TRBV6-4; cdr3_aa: CASSIRTGEKAGELFF
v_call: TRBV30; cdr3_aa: CAWSIGEGEKLFF
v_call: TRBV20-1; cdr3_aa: CSARDRTGGNEQFF
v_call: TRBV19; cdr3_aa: CASTPTTGPSYEQYF
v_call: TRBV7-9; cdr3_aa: CASSLARGGTEAFF
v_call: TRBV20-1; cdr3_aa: CSASPPGRVFDYEQYF
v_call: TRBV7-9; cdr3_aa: CASSLAGISSYEQYF
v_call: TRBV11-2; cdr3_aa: CASSLDFWDGANTGELFF
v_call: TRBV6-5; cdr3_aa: CASSYYGDGDLFF
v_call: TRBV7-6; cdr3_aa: CATDDGTYTEAFF
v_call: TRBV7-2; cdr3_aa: CASSSRTTSRLTDTQYF
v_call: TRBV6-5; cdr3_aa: CASSSGRGYYEQYF
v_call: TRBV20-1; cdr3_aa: CSARLVSYNEQFF
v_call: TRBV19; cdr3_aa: CASKVQDRDADTQYF
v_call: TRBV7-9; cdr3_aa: CASSHTQASAGNTIYF